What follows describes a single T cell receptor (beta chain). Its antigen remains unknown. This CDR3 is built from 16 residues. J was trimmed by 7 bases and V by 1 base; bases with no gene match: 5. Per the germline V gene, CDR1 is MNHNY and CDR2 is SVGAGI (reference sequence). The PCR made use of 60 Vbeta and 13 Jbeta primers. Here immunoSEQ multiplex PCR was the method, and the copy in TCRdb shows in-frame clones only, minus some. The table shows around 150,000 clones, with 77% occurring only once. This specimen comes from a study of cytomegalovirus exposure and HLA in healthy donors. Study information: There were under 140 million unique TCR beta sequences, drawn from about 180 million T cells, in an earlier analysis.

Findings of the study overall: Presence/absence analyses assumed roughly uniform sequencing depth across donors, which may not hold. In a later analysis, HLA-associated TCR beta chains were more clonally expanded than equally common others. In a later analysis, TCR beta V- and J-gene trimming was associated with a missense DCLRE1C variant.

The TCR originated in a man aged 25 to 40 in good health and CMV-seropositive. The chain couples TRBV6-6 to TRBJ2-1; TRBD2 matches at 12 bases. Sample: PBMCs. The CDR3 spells CASSYFASGGANEQFF. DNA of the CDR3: TGTGCCAGCAGTTACTTCGCTAGCGGGGGGGCGAATGAGCAGTTCTTC.